The 18 T cell receptor beta chains presented below share a single source sample, sequenced in a study of Graves' ophthalmopathy and Graves' hyperthyroidism. Amplified material comprised TCR beta CDR3 regions derived from RNA transcripts. A first-round RT-PCR used HTBI primers, followed by a second-round multiplex PCR. TCRdb fed the multiplex PCR reads into MiXCR, producing one record per CDR3 protein. The table has under 350,000 distinct CDR3 sequences, 17% seen once. Sequencing was carried out using peripheral blood. The receptors were gathered from an adult man with Graves' ophthalmopathy.

This clonotype was counted at least ten times. The V gene is TRBV7-9, the J gene TRBJ1-1; D call uncertain. Germline lookup yields CDR1 SEHNR and CDR2 FQNEAQ (reference sequence). The CDR3 contains 13 residues. V was shortened by 0 bases and J by 3 bases, with 5 bases between the two germline ends. CDR3 region: CASSLAVDTEAFF. The CDR3 DNA is TGTGCCAGCAGCTTAGCAGTAGACACTGAAGCTTTCTTT.

The chain joins TRBV30 to TRBJ2-3, with D possibly TRBD1 on 5 matching bases. The CDR3 sequence is 14 residues long. The V end was cut by 3 bases, the J end by 3 bases, with 13 bases between. CDR1 GTSNPN and CDR2 SVGIG come from the germline V gene (reference sequence). This chain's CDR3 is CAWSGVRVTDTQYF. For the CDR3, the DNA is TGTGCCTGGAGCGGAGTCAGGGTGACAGATACGCAGTATTTT.

Ten or more counts support this clonotype. This sequence joins TRBV12-3 or TRBV12-4 and TRBJ1-2; 9 nucleotides agree with TRBD1. Trimming at V came to 7 bases and at J to 0 bases, leaving 9 bases not matched to a gene. CDR3 length equals 16 residues. CDR3 DNA: TGTGCCAGCACCGGAGCCGGGACAGGGACTAACTATGGCTACACCTTC. Protein: CASTGAGTGTNYGYTF.

This clonotype was recorded many times. CDR3 nucleotide sequence: TGCGCCAGCAGCCAAGCAGGGCTCACCACCGGGGAGCTGTTTTTT. Residues: CASSQAGLTTGELFF. The chain combines TRBV4-1 with TRBJ2-2; perhaps TRBD1 as D (5 bases). The CDR3 is made up of 15 amino acids. V lost 1 base to trimming and J lost 4 bases, with 10 bases between them. Per germline, CDR1 MGHRA and CDR2 YSYEKL.

This clonotype was observed many times. The chain employs TRBV14 and TRBJ1-1; D not resolved. The CDR3 has 14 residues. Germline V gene lookup returns CDR1 SGHDN and CDR2 FVKESK. V dropped 1 base and J dropped 3 bases, with 9 bases sitting between them. CDR3 amino acids: CASSQVGGYTEAFF. The CDR3 region has the DNA TGTGCCAGCAGCCAAGTTGGTGGCTACACTGAAGCTTTCTTT.

This clonotype showed up many times. V is TRBV2 and J is TRBJ2-2, with 15 bases matching TRBD2. From germline, CDR1 is SNHLY and CDR2 FYNNEI. V was pared by 6 bases and J by 2 bases, with 7 bases of the junction left unmatched. This CDR3 has 18 residues. The CDR3 sequence is CASRPGLAGGHNTGELFF. CDR3 DNA: TGTGCCAGCAGACCGGGACTAGCGGGGGGCCATAACACCGGGGAGCTGTTTTTT.

The sample holds many counts of this clonotype. The chain joins TRBV18 to TRBJ2-7; D ambiguous. V was cut by 2 bases and J by 6 bases, with 11 bases left in between. CDR1 and CDR2 (germline): KGHSH, LQKENI. The CDR3 is made up of 13 amino acids. Here the CDR3 DNA reads TGTGCCAGCTCACCAGGATCGACCGCCGAGCAGTACTTC. As protein: CASSPGSTAEQYF.

This clonotype was counted at least ten times. The V gene is TRBV6-5, the J gene TRBJ2-2, with unresolved D. There are 14 residues in the CDR3. Germline assignment: CDR1 MNHEY and CDR2 SVGAGI. Between the trimmed V and J ends, which lost 3 bases and 2 bases, there was a span of 7 bases. CDR3 nucleotides: TGTGCCAGCAGTTATTATACCAACACCGGGGAGCTGTTTTTT. Translation: CASSYYTNTGELFF.

This clonotype was recorded at least ten times. In DNA, the CDR3 is TGTGCCAGCAGTGAAGGATGGTACAGGGGAGGTGGCCAAGAGACCCAGTACTTC. Its protein is CASSEGWYRGGGQETQYF. The chain joins TRBV6-1 to TRBJ2-5, with D possibly being TRBD1 (7 bases). This CDR3 region has 18 residues. Trimming left V 1 base short and J 1 base short, with 19 bases between. Per the germline V gene, CDR1 is MNHNS and CDR2 is SASEGT.

This clonotype was observed many times. J is TRBJ1-1 and V is TRBV6-2 or TRBV6-3; D perhaps matches TRBD1 (5 bases). V was trimmed by 11 bases and J by 4 bases, leaving 17 bases between them. Germline CDR1 is MNHEY and CDR2 is SVGEGT. The CDR3 sequence is 13 residues long. CDR3 sequence (DNA): TGTGCCGTCCGAGCAGGGCTGGCCACTGAAGCTTTCTTT. Its translation: CAVRAGLATEAFF.

The sample holds a few counts of this clonotype. Since a much larger clone is just one base distant, this may be a read error. The rearrangement uses TRBV9 and TRBJ2-7; the match to TRBD1 covers 10 bases. CDR1 and CDR2 from the germline V gene are SGDLS and YYNGEE. The CDR3 has 15 amino acids. DNA for the CDR3: TGTGTCAGCAGCGCGGGACAGGGGCCAACCTACGAGCAGTACTTC. Translated, it gives CVSSAGQGPTYEQYF.

This clonotype was counted at least ten times. The chain links TRBV7-8 to TRBJ1-2, with D uncertain. V was shortened by 1 base and J by 2 bases, with 11 bases between the two germline ends. The germline gives CDR1 SGHVS, CDR2 FQNEAQ. The CDR3 extends over 15 amino acids. CDR3 nucleotides: TGTGCCAGCAGCTTAGTTCTTACAGAGAACTATGGCTACACCTTC. Translated, it gives CASSLVLTENYGYTF.

This clonotype appeared many times. V is TRBV11-2 and J is TRBJ2-5; D not resolved. The CDR3 totals 11 residues. Germline CDR1 and CDR2: SGHAT and FQNNGV. Trimming removed 5 bases at V and 5 bases at J, with 6 bases between. DNA for the CDR3: TGTGCCAGCAGCCAATCGGAGACCCAGTACTTC. Protein: CASSQSETQYF.

This clonotype was seen at least ten times. J is TRBJ1-1 and V is TRBV19; TRBD1 matches at 12 bases. Looked up from germline, CDR1 is LNHDA and CDR2 is SQIVND (reference sequence). The CDR3 loop spans 17 amino acids. The J segment lost 5 bases and the V segment lost 9 bases, leaving 16 bases of the junction unmatched. CDR3 DNA sequence: TGTGCCAGCAAAGCCGGGACAGGGGGCCCAATATATACTGAAGCTTTCTTT. This translates into CASKAGTGGPIYTEAFF.

This clonotype was found many times. The chain has TRBV27 and TRBJ2-5; D not certain. The CDR3 is 13 amino acids. The V and J ends lost 5 bases and 10 bases respectively, with 17 bases between them. Germline CDR1 MNHEY, CDR2 SMNVEV (reference sequence). The CDR3 is CASSPWDSMNQYF. The CDR3 bases are TGTGCCAGCAGTCCGTGGGATAGTATGAACCAGTACTTC.

This clonotype was recorded at least ten times. The V call is TRBV20-1, the J call TRBJ2-7; 7 nucleotides align to TRBD2. This CDR3 region has 15 residues. CDR1 and CDR2 (germline): DFQATT, SNEGSKA (reference sequence). Trimming took 0 bases from V and 1 from J; bases not matched to a gene: 6. The CDR3 here is CSARDSQRGSYEQYF. The CDR3 nucleotides are TGCAGTGCTAGAGATTCCCAGCGGGGATCCTACGAGCAGTACTTC.

This clonotype was detected ten times or more. The chain combines TRBV12-3 or TRBV12-4 with TRBJ1-2; no definite D call. This CDR3 is built from 13 residues. V shed 2 bases and J shed 5 bases, with 9 bases lying between them. The CDR3, as DNA: TGTGCCAGCAGTTTAATTTTTCAATATGGCTACACCTTC. It is translated as CASSLIFQYGYTF.

This clonotype appeared many times. V is TRBV7-2 and J is TRBJ1-5; 7 positions agree with TRBD1. There are 14 residues in the CDR3. Germline V gene lookup returns CDR1 SGHTA and CDR2 FQGNSA. The V segment lost 7 bases and the J segment 0 bases; nucleotides outside the gene matches: 3. CDR3 nucleotides: TGTGCCAGCACCCGGGACAGTAGCAATCAGCCCCAGCATTTT. Translated: CASTRDSSNQPQHF.